This T cell receptor (beta chain) is drawn from a study of Graves' ophthalmopathy and Graves' hyperthyroidism. Findings and limits, study-wide: The model achieved 70.59% sensitivity and less than 75% specificity for ophthalmopathy progression. Blood repertoires reportedly contained most expanded thyroid clonotypes above 0.001 frequency.

Amplification from RNA transcripts yielded the TCR beta CDR3 regions. The workflow started with a first-round RT-PCR run with HTBI primers and then moved on to a second-round multiplex PCR. TCRdb re-called the multiplex PCR reads with MiXCR, one entry per CDR3 protein. Found here are hundreds of thousands of distinct CDR3 sequences, roughly 21% of them singletons; the top ten hold around two fifths. The V gene's germline CDR1 is SGHAT and CDR2 FQDESV (reference sequence). This CDR3 comprises 14 residues. The ends were cut back, 5 bases at V and 1 base at J, with 11 bases in the middle. In its sample, this clonotype was seen many times. Its antigen is undetermined.

The chain combines TRBV11-1 with TRBJ1-1, with D possibly being TRBD1 (6 bases). The clonotype originates from a woman aged 50 to 60 with Graves' ophthalmopathy. The specimen sequenced was peripheral blood. The CDR3 sequence is CASSRSRGNTEAFF. The CDR3 nucleotides read TGTGCCAGCAGCCGAAGCAGGGGGAACACTGAAGCTTTCTTT.